The clone carrying this T cell receptor (beta chain) turned up a few times. 5'RACE with constant-segment primers built TCRalpha and TCRbeta cDNA libraries with UMIs. TCRdb ran MiXCR on the 5' RACE reads and lists one entry per CDR3 protein. The table records 300,000 to 350,000 distinct CDR3 sequences, 14% of them present only once. The CDR3 has 15 residues. Germline CDR1 is SGHTA and CDR2 is FQGNSA. Trimming took off 3 bases at V and 0 bases at J, with 12 bases between the two ends. These data originate in a study of T-cell memory formation after mild COVID-19. The clonotype originates from a young man who had mild COVID-19 (a few samples of this study predate the infection). Cell type and time point are not known. The chain is built from TRBV7-2 and TRBJ2-7, with D unclear. The sequenced sample was PBMCs or a T cell subset sorted from them (not recorded which). The CDR3 reads CASSFGQANSYEQYV. CDR3 nucleotide sequence: TGTGCCAGCAGCTTTGGTCAGGCAAACTCCTACGAGCAGTACGTC.